A selection of T cell receptor beta chains follows, all from one sample in a study of shared clonotypes between healthy human individuals. TCRdb's table, derived via immunoSEQ multiplex PCR, lists solely in-frame clones and lacks some. Of roughly 2,000,000 clones in the sample, just over 90% were seen once. Specimen: naive CD8+ T cells from PBMCs. These receptors came from a man aged 18 to 35 in good health. Some clones in this sample may be carry-over from other donors' samples. CDR3s include the opening cysteine and the closing phenylalanine or tryptophan. Fields, in order: D gene, J gene, clone size, V gene, CDR3 DNA, CDR3 protein. The D gene is left open where the match is weak. The size field is filled for only some rows; it gives once, few, many or a size class.

d_gene: .; j_gene: TRBJ1-2; abundance: .; v_gene: TRBV28; CDR3nt: TGTGCCAGCAGTCCTTATCGCTCACCACATGTGCACTATGGCTACACCTTC; CDR3aa: CASSPYRSPHVHYGYTF
d_gene: .; j_gene: TRBJ2-7; abundance: .; v_gene: TRBV5-1; CDR3nt: TGCGCCAGCAGCTTGCACAGGGAGGGAGCCTTCTACGAGCAGTACTTC; CDR3aa: CASSLHREGAFYEQYF
d_gene: TRBD1; j_gene: TRBJ2-3; abundance: once; v_gene: TRBV19; CDR3nt: TGTGCCAGTAGTACTCTCCGGAACGGACAGGGATCCCGGGATACGCAGTATTTT; CDR3aa: CASSTLRNGQGSRDTQYF
d_gene: .; j_gene: TRBJ2-1; abundance: .; v_gene: TRBV27; CDR3nt: TGTGCCAGCAGTTTAAAGCAAGTTTTAAATGAGCAGTTCTTC; CDR3aa: CASSLKQVLNEQFF
d_gene: .; j_gene: TRBJ2-1; abundance: .; v_gene: TRBV6-5; CDR3nt: TGTGCCAGCAGTTACGCGAGGACAGCGAATGAGCAGTTCTTC; CDR3aa: CASSYARTANEQFF
d_gene: TRBD1; j_gene: TRBJ2-7; abundance: .; v_gene: TRBV7-3; CDR3nt: TGTGCCAGCAGCTACCTAAGCCCGGGACAGGGGTCCTTAAACTCCTACGAGCAGTACTTC; CDR3aa: CASSYLSPGQGSLNSYEQYF
d_gene: TRBD1; j_gene: TRBJ2-7; abundance: .; v_gene: TRBV27; CDR3nt: TGTGCCAGCAGCCCGACAGGGGGCGACTACGAGCAGTACTTC; CDR3aa: CASSPTGGDYEQYF
d_gene: .; j_gene: TRBJ1-5; abundance: .; v_gene: TRBV25-1; CDR3nt: TGTGCCAGCAGCGGGGGGTGGGGTAGCAATCAGCCCCAGCATTTT; CDR3aa: CASSGGWGSNQPQHF
d_gene: TRBD1; j_gene: TRBJ1-5; abundance: .; v_gene: TRBV30; CDR3nt: TGTGCCTGGGGGGACAGGGTCTCGGTACAGCCCCAGCATTTT; CDR3aa: CAWGDRVSVQPQHF
d_gene: TRBD2; j_gene: TRBJ2-2; abundance: .; v_gene: TRBV11-2; CDR3nt: TGTGCCAGCAGCTTAGGGCTAGCGGCGAACACCGGGGAGCTGTTTTTT; CDR3aa: CASSLGLAANTGELFF
d_gene: TRBD2; j_gene: TRBJ2-3; abundance: .; v_gene: TRBV2; CDR3nt: TGTGCCAGCAGCCCGGGACTAGTGTATACAGATACGCAGTATTTT; CDR3aa: CASSPGLVYTDTQYF
d_gene: .; j_gene: TRBJ2-1; abundance: .; v_gene: TRBV11-2; CDR3nt: TGTGCCAGCAGCCCCACCACAGGAGCCTACAATGAGCAGTTCTTC; CDR3aa: CASSPTTGAYNEQFF
d_gene: TRBD2; j_gene: TRBJ2-7; abundance: .; v_gene: TRBV2; CDR3nt: TGTGCCAGCAGTGGAGAGTCTAGCGGGAGGGCCGATTCCTACGAGCAGTACTTC; CDR3aa: CASSGESSGRADSYEQYF
d_gene: TRBD1; j_gene: TRBJ2-7; abundance: .; v_gene: TRBV7-9; CDR3nt: TGTGCCAGTGGGGACCGGGACAGGGGTAACTACGAGCAGTACTTC; CDR3aa: CASGDRDRGNYEQYF
d_gene: TRBD2; j_gene: TRBJ2-3; abundance: .; v_gene: TRBV28; CDR3nt: TGTGCCAGCAGTACCCTGAGCGGGGGGGGCACAGATACGCAGTATTTT; CDR3aa: CASSTLSGGGTDTQYF
d_gene: .; j_gene: TRBJ2-7; abundance: .; v_gene: TRBV6-5; CDR3nt: TGTGCCAGCAGTTACCCACGATCAGGGACGACCGAGCAGTACTTC; CDR3aa: CASSYPRSGTTEQYF
d_gene: TRBD2; j_gene: TRBJ2-1; abundance: .; v_gene: TRBV10-3; CDR3nt: TGTGCCACCATCAAACAAAATAGCGGGAGGGGGAATGAGCAGTTCTTC; CDR3aa: CATIKQNSGRGNEQFF
d_gene: .; j_gene: TRBJ1-4; abundance: .; v_gene: TRBV2; CDR3nt: TGTGCCAGCAGTGACAGGGTTAATACTGAAAAACTGTTTTTT; CDR3aa: CASSDRVNTEKLFF
d_gene: .; j_gene: TRBJ1-1; abundance: .; v_gene: TRBV27; CDR3nt: TGTGCCAGCAGTTCGACAGGGAACACTGAAGCTTTCTTT; CDR3aa: CASSSTGNTEAFF
d_gene: .; j_gene: TRBJ2-3; abundance: .; v_gene: TRBV28; CDR3nt: TGTGCCAGCAGTTTCCGCCCAGATACGCAGTATTTT; CDR3aa: CASSFRPDTQYF
d_gene: .; j_gene: TRBJ2-6; abundance: .; v_gene: TRBV28; CDR3nt: TGTGCCAGCAGTCTTAGGAGCTCTGGGGCCAACGTCCTGACTTTC; CDR3aa: CASSLRSSGANVLTF
d_gene: .; j_gene: TRBJ1-1; abundance: .; v_gene: TRBV27; CDR3nt: TGTGCCAGCAGCCTGGGGCTCCTGGCCACTGAAGCTTTCTTT; CDR3aa: CASSLGLLATEAFF
d_gene: TRBD1; j_gene: TRBJ1-5; abundance: few; v_gene: TRBV7-9; CDR3nt: TGTGCCAGCAGCCCGGGGACAGGGCGTACGGCTCAGCCCCAGCATTTT; CDR3aa: CASSPGTGRTAQPQHF
d_gene: .; j_gene: TRBJ2-7; abundance: .; v_gene: TRBV4-2; CDR3nt: TGTGCCAGCAGCCCAACCTTAGGAGTGGCCCGGCCGAACGAGCAGTACTTC; CDR3aa: CASSPTLGVARPNEQYF
d_gene: TRBD1; j_gene: TRBJ2-2; abundance: .; v_gene: TRBV2; CDR3nt: TGTGCCAGCAGTTCTCGTACAGGGGCCGGGGAGCTGTTTTTT; CDR3aa: CASSSRTGAGELFF
d_gene: .; j_gene: TRBJ2-7; abundance: .; v_gene: TRBV7-6; CDR3nt: TGTGCCAGCAGCCGAGGACGGGAATACGAGCAGTACTTC; CDR3aa: CASSRGREYEQYF
d_gene: TRBD1; j_gene: TRBJ1-1; abundance: .; v_gene: TRBV7-9; CDR3nt: TGTGCCAGCAGCCGGGACAGAGCTTGGACGACTGAAGCTTTCTTT; CDR3aa: CASSRDRAWTTEAFF
d_gene: TRBD1; j_gene: TRBJ1-3; abundance: few; v_gene: TRBV10-3; CDR3nt: TGTGCCATAGCCTCCGGGACAGGGCTTATGGCCACCATATATTTT; CDR3aa: CAIASGTGLMATIYF
d_gene: TRBD1; j_gene: TRBJ2-7; abundance: .; v_gene: TRBV19; CDR3nt: TGTGCCAGTAGTATTGCTCTGGGACAGGGGTACGAGCAGTACTTC; CDR3aa: CASSIALGQGYEQYF
d_gene: .; j_gene: TRBJ1-2; abundance: .; v_gene: TRBV7-9; CDR3nt: TGTGCCAGCGGAGACTATGGCTACACCTTC; CDR3aa: CASGDYGYTF
d_gene: .; j_gene: TRBJ2-3; abundance: .; v_gene: TRBV13; CDR3nt: TGTGCCAGCAGCAGCCCCGGGACTGCTCGCACAGATACGCAGTATTTT; CDR3aa: CASSSPGTARTDTQYF
d_gene: .; j_gene: TRBJ1-2; abundance: .; v_gene: TRBV5-1; CDR3nt: TGCGCCAGCAGCCCGGGTGGACCACGAGGGCCCTATGGCTACACCTTC; CDR3aa: CASSPGGPRGPYGYTF